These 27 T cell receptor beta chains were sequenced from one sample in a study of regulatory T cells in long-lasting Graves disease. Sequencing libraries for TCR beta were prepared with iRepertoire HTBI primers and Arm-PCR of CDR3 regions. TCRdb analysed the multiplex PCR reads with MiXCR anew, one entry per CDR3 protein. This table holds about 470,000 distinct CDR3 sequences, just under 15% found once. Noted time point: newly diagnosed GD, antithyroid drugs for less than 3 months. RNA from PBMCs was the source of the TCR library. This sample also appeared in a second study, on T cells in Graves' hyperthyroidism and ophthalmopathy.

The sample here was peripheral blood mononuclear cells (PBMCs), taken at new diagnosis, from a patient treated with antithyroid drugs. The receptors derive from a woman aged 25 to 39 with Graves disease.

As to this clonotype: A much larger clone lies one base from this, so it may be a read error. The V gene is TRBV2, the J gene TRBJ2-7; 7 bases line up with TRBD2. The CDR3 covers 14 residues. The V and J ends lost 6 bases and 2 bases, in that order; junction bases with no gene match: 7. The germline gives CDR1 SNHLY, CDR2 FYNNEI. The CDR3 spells CASRGTGTTYEQYF. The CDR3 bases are TGTGCCAGCAGGGGAACCGGGACTACCTACGAGCAGTACTTC.

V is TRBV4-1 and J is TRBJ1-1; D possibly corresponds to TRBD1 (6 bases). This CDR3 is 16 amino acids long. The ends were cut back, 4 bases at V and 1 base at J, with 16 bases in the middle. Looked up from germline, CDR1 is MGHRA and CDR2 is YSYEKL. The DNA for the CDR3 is TGCGCCAGCAGCCCCGCGCAGGGGATTCAGAACACTGAAGCTTTCTTT. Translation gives CASSPAQGIQNTEAFF.

CDR3 region: CASSQAGQPNYGYTF. As DNA, the CDR3 is TGCGCCAGCAGCCAAGCCGGACAGCCCAACTATGGCTACACCTTC. The J gene is TRBJ1-2, the V gene TRBV4-1; D possibly corresponds to TRBD1 (6 bases). This CDR3 region has 15 residues. Trimming took 1 base from V and 2 from J, leaving 11 bases between them. Germline V gene lookup returns CDR1 MGHRA and CDR2 YSYEKL.

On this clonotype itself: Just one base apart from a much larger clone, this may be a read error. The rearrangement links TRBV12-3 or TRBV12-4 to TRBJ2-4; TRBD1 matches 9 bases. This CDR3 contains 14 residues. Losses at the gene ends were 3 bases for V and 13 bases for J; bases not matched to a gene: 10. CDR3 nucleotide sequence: TGTGCCAGCAGTTTGTTTCCGGGACAGGGCGCGCAGTACTTC. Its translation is CASSLFPGQGAQYF.

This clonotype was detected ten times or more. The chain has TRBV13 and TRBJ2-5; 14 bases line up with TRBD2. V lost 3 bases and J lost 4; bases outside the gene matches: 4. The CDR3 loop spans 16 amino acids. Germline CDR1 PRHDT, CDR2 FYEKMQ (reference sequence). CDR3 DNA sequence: TGTGCCAGCAGCTTCGGGACTAGCGGGAGTAGAGAGACCCAGTACTTC. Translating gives CASSFGTSGSRETQYF.

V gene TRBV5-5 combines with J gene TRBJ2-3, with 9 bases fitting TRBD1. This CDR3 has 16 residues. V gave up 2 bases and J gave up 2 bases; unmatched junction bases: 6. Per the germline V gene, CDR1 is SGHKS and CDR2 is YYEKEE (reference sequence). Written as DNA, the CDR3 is TGTGCCAGCAGCTTAGGGGGACAGGGCAACACAGATACGCAGTATTTT. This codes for CASSLGGQGNTDTQYF. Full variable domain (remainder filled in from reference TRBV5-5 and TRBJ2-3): DAGVTQSPTHLIKTRGQQVTLRCSPISGHKSVSWYQQVLGQGPQFIFQYYEKEERGRGNFPDRFSARQFPNYSSELNVNALLLGDSALYLCASSLGGQGNTDTQYFGPGTRLTVL.

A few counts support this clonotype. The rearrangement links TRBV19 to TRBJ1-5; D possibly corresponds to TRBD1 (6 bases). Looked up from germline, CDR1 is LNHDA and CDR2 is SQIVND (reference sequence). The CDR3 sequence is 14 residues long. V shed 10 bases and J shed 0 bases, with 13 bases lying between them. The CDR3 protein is CATWDTYSNQPQHF. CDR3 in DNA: TGTGCCACCTGGGACACCTATAGCAATCAGCCCCAGCATTTT.

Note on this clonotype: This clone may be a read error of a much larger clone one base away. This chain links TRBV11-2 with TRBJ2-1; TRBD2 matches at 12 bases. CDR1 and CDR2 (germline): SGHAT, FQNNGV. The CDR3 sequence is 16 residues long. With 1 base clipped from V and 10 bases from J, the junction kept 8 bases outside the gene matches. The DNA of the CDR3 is TGTGCCAGCAGCTTAGGGACTAGCGGGATCTACTACGAGCAGTTCTTC. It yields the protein CASSLGTSGIYYEQFF.

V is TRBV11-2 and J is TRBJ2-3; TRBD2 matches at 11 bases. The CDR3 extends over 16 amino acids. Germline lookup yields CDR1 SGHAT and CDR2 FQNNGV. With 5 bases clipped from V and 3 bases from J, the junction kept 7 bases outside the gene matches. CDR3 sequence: CASSPFPSGRTDTQYF. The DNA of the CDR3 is TGTGCCAGCAGCCCTTTTCCTAGCGGGAGGACAGATACGCAGTATTTT.

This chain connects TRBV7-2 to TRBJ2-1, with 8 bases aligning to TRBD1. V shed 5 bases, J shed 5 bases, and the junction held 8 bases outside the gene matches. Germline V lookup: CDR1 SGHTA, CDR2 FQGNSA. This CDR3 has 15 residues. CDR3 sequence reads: CASSARTGSNNEQFF. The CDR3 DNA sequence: TGTGCCAGCAGCGCAAGGACAGGGAGTAACAATGAGCAGTTCTTC. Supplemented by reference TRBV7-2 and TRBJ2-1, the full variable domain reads GAGVSQSPSNKVTEKGKDVELRCDPISGHTALYWYRQSLGQGLEFLIYFQGNSAPDKSGLPSDRFSAERTGGSVSTLTIQRTQQEDSAVYLCASSARTGSNNEQFFGPGTRLTVL.

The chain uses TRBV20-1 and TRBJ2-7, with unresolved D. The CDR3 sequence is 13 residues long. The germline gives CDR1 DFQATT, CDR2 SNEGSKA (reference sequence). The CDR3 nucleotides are TGCAGCTTAGCAAGTGAACCCTCCAGCGAGCAGTACTTC. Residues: CSLASEPSSEQYF.

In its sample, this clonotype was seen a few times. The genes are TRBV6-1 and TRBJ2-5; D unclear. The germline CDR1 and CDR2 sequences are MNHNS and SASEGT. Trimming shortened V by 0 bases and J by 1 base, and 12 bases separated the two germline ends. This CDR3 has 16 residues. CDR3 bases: TGTGCCAGCAGTGAAGCGTTCCCATGGGTCCAAGAGACCCAGTACTTC. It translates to CASSEAFPWVQETQYF.

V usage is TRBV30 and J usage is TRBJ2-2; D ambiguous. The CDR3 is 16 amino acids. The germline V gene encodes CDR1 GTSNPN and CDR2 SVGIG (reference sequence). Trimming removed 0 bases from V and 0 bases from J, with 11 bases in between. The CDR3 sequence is CAWSVRPQPNTGELFF. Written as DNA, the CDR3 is TGTGCCTGGAGTGTACGGCCACAGCCGAACACCGGGGAGCTGTTTTTT.

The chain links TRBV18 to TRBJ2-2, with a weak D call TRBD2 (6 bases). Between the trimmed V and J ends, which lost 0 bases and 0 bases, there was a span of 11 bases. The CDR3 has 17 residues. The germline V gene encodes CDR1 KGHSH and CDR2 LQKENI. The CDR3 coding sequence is TGTGCCAGCTCACCACCTCTTACGGGAGCGAACACCGGGGAGCTGTTTTTT. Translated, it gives CASSPPLTGANTGELFF. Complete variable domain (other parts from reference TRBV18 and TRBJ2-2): NAGVMQNPRHLVRRRGQEARLRCSPMKGHSHVYWYRQLPEEGLKFMVYLQKENIIDESGMPKERFSAEFPKEGPSILRIQQVVRGDSAAYFCASSPPLTGANTGELFFGEGSRLTVL.

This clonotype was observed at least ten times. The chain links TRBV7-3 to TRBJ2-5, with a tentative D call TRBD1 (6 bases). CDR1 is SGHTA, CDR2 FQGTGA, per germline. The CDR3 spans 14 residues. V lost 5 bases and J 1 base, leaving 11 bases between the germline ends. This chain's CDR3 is CASSPTGSQETQYF. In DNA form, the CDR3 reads TGTGCCAGCAGCCCTACAGGGAGCCAAGAGACCCAGTACTTC.

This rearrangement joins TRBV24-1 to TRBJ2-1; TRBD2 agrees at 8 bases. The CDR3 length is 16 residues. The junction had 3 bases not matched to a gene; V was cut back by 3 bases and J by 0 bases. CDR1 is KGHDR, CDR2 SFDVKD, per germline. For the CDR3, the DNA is TGTGCCACCAGTGATGCCAGCGGGAGCTCCTACAATGAGCAGTTCTTC. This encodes CATSDASGSSYNEQFF.

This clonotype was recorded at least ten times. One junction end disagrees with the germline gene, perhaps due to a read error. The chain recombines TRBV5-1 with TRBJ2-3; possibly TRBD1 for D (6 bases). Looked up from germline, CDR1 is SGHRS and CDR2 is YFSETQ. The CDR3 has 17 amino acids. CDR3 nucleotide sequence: TGTGCCAGCAGCCTCTCCTGGGGGCTAGCCCCCACAGATACGCAGTATTTT. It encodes CASSLSWGLAPTDTQYF.

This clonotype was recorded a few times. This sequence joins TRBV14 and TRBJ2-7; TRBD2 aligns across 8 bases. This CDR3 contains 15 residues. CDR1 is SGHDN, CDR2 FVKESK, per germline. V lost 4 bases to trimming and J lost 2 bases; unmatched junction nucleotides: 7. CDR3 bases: TGTGCCAGCAGCCCAGCGGGAGTCGTGCCCTACGAGCAGTACTTC. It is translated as CASSPAGVVPYEQYF.

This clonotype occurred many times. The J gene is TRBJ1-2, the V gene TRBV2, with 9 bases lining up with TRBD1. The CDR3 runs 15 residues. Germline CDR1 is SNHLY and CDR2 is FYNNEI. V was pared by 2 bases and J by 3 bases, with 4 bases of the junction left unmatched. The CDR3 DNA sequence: TGTGCCAGCAGTGAAAAGGGACAGGGATACTATGGCTACACCTTC. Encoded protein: CASSEKGQGYYGYTF. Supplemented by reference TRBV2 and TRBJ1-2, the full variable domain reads EPEVTQTPSHQVTQMGQEVILRCVPISNHLYFYWYRQILGQKVEFLVSFYNNEISEKSEIFDDQFSVERPDGSNFTLKIRSTKLEDSAMYFCASSEKGQGYYGYTFGSGTRLTVV.

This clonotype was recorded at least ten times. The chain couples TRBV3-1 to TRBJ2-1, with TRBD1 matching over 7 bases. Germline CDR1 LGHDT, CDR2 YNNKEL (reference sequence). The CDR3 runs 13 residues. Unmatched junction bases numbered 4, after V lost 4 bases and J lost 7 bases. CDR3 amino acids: CASSPNRGNEQFF. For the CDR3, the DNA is TGTGCCAGCAGCCCAAACAGGGGAAATGAGCAGTTCTTC.

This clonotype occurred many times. This CDR3 is CASSLGPKNTEAFF. The DNA for the CDR3 is TGTGCCAGCAGCTTAGGACCGAAGAACACTGAAGCTTTCTTT. The chain links TRBV11-1 to TRBJ1-1, with D unclear. V was shortened by 1 base and J by 1 base, with 7 bases between the two germline ends. The CDR3 sequence is 14 residues long. Looked up from germline, CDR1 is SGHAT and CDR2 is FQDESV (reference sequence).

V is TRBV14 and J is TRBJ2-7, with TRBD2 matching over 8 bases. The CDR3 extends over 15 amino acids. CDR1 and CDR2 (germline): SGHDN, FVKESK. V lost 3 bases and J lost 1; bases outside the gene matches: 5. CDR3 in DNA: TGTGCCAGCAGCCACGCGACTAGCGCTTCCTACGAGCAGTACTTC. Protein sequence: CASSHATSASYEQYF.

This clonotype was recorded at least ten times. The DNA for the CDR3 is TGTGCCAGCAGTATGGGGGGATACTACGACGAGCAGTACTTC. Its translation is CASSMGGYYDEQYF. The V gene is TRBV12-3 or TRBV12-4, the J gene TRBJ2-7, with a possible D match to TRBD2 (6 bases). This CDR3 is 14 amino acids long. V was clipped by 5 bases and J by 5 bases, with 16 bases between them.

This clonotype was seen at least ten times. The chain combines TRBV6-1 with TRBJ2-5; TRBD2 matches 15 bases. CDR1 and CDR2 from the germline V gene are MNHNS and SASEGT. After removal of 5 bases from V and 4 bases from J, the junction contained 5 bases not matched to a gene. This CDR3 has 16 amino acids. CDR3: CASSRTSGRARETQYF. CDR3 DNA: TGTGCCAGCAGTCGGACTAGCGGGAGGGCCAGAGAGACCCAGTACTTC.

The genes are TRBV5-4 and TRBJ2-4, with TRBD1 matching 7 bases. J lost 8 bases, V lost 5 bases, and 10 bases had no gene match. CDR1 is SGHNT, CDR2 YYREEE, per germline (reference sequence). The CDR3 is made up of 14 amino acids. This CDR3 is CASSRPGQFDIQYF. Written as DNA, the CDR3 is TGTGCCAGCAGTAGGCCGGGACAGTTCGACATTCAGTACTTC.

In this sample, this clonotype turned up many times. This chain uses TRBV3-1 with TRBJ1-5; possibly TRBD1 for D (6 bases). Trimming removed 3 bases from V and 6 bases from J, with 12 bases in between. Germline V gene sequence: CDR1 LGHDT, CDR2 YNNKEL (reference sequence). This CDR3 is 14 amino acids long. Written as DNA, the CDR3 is TGTGCCAGCAGCCATTGGGGGGCCGCTCAGCCCCAGCATTTT. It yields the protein CASSHWGAAQPQHF. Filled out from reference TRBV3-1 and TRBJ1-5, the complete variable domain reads DTAVSQTPKYLVTQMGNDKSIKCEQNLGHDTMYWYKQDSKKFLKIMFSYNNKELIINETVPNRFSPKSPDKAHLNLHINSLELGDSAVYFCASSHWGAAQPQHFGDGTRLSIL.

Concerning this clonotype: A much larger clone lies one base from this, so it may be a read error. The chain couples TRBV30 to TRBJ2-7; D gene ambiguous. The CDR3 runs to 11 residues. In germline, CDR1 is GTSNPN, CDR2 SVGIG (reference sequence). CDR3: CAWSRSYEQHF. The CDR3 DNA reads TGTGCCTGGAGTAGGAGCTACGAGCAGCACTTC.